This TCR beta chain was captured by sequencing in a study of T cells in Graves' hyperthyroidism and ophthalmopathy. Newly diagnosed hyperthyroidism, duration under 2 months, in patients aged 18 to 65. A patient was excluded if there was uncontrolled infection, other autoimmune disease, pregnancy or lactation. V lost 6 bases and J lost 7, with 15 bases in between. In germline, CDR1 is MNHEY, CDR2 SVGEGT. The CDR3 contains 13 residues. This clonotype has a count of ten or more. It was RNA transcripts that yielded the amplified TCR beta CDR3 regions. TCR CDR3 regions were first amplified by RT-PCR with HTBI primers. TCRdb re-called the multiplex PCR reads through MiXCR, storing one row per CDR3 protein. The sample carries some 350,000 distinct CDR3 sequences, about a fifth recorded once.

This chain links TRBV6-2 or TRBV6-3 with TRBJ2-5; no firm D call. Material for sequencing was blood. The sequence was obtained from a woman between 18 and 29 years old with Graves' hyperthyroidism. The CDR3 spells CASRPDIWGTQYF. The CDR3 DNA sequence: TGTGCCAGCAGACCAGACATTTGGGGGACCCAGTACTTC.